The clone carrying this TCR beta chain was observed once. Its antigen is as yet unknown. V gave up 1 base and J gave up 2 bases, with 13 bases separating them. Germline CDR1 and CDR2: LGHNA and YSLEER. The CDR3 runs to 16 residues. The sample is drawn from a study of cytomegalovirus exposure and HLA in healthy donors. Study-wide points: With later analysis, a missense DCLRE1C variant became linked to TCR beta V- and J-gene trimming. The Asian-associated ancestry cluster reportedly had fewer N-insertions than the approximately 700-donor mean in a later analysis.

The PCR ran on 60 Vbeta and 13 Jbeta primers. TCRdb's copy holds only in-frame clones and misses some; the assay was immunoSEQ multiplex PCR. The table includes some 120,000 clones, 80% detected once. V gene TRBV4-3 combines with J gene TRBJ2-3, with D perhaps matching TRBD2 (5 bases). This TCR was sampled from a man younger than 45 in good health and CMV-seronegative. The specimen sequenced was PBMCs. CDR3 bases: TGCGCCAGCAGCCAAGCGGCTAGCAGTTACACAGATACGCAGTATTTT. Protein: CASSQAASSYTDTQYF.